Given below is one T cell receptor (beta chain) in context. These data originate in a study of blood T cell repertoires in COVID-19. Using immunoSEQ multiplex PCR, the repertoire was profiled, and TCRdb retains in-frame clones only, with some absent. The sample consists of some 250,000 clones, 88% of them appearing once. This CDR3 spans 15 amino acids. The germline V gene has CDR1 SGHRS and CDR2 YFSETQ. With 5 bases clipped from V and 2 bases from J, the junction kept 8 bases outside the gene matches. This clonotype was obtained from a woman younger than 45 with acute or convalescent COVID-19. Material: peripheral blood. This rearrangement joins TRBV5-1 to TRBJ2-5; 8 bases line up with TRBD2. The CDR3 region has the DNA TGCGCCAGCAGAATGGGACTAGACCTTCAAGAGACCCAGTACTTC. It specifies CASRMGLDLQETQYF.